This T cell receptor (beta chain) derives from a study of T-cell reconstitution after alpha-beta-depleted transplantation in children. This clonotype was picked up many times. Its antigen is undetermined. Notes on the study in general: There were reportedly several hundred expanded graft clones from which alpha-beta T cells came about two months after transplant. From surviving recipient T cells and thymic progenitors came the high day-60 TCRbeta diversity observed in some patients. Once a year had passed after transplant, T-cell counts and diversity came mostly from newly produced T cells.

Unmatched junction bases numbered 6, after V lost 5 bases and J lost 5 bases. The germline gives CDR1 SQVTM, CDR2 ANQGSEA. This CDR3 is built from 13 residues. Unique molecular identifiers were incorporated during preparation of the TCRbeta library. TCRdb redid the calling of the PCR reads with MiXCR, one entry per CDR3 protein. This sample has around 130,000 distinct CDR3 sequences, with about 9.6% found just once. The source of this sequence is a girl in the first two years of life who had a stem cell transplant for combined immunodeficiency, so the T cells may come from the graft donor. The starting material was PBMCs, mostly from graft donor cells, obtained 180 days after TCRalphabeta/CD19-depleted stem cell transplant. This chain uses TRBV29-1 with TRBJ2-3; 8 bases agree with TRBD2. This chain's CDR3 is CSVRPRGGDTQYF. The CDR3 bases are TGCAGCGTTCGCCCCCGGGGGGGAGATACGCAGTATTTT.